These 13 T cell receptor beta chains were sequenced from one sample in a study of CD8+ T cells in alopecia areata. Following extraction, RNA underwent reverse transcription to cDNA, which served as the sequencing template. Sequencing was performed with immunoSEQ multiplex PCR; in TCRdb, only in-frame clones are kept and a portion is missing. The table includes approximately 170,000 clones, approximately 62% detected once. This sample's treatment: oral pan-JAK inhibitor, 5-10 mg twice daily. Specimen: CD4+ T cells sorted from blood, collected at week 24, from a patient treated with tofacitinib. The receptors derive from a human donor with alopecia areata.

This clone was picked up one time. The V gene is TRBV30, the J gene TRBJ2-2; D remains ambiguous. Trimming took 8 bases from V and 6 from J, leaving 7 bases between them. Looked up from germline, CDR1 is GTSNPN and CDR2 is SVGIG (reference sequence). The CDR3 has 10 residues. CDR3 loop: CATEAGELFF. In DNA, the CDR3 is TGTGCCACAGAAGCCGGGGAGCTGTTTTTT.

The chain uses TRBV7-2 and TRBJ2-7; D possibly corresponds to TRBD1 (6 bases). Germline lookup yields CDR1 SGHTA and CDR2 FQGNSA. This CDR3 region has 14 residues. Trimming removed 5 bases from V and 4 bases from J, with 15 bases in between. In DNA form, the CDR3 reads TGTGCCAGCAGCCCGGCCGGGACACCTTACGAGCAGTACTTC. This sequence encodes CASSPAGTPYEQYF.

The J gene is TRBJ2-5, the V gene TRBV29-1, with D possibly matching TRBD2 (6 bases). With 4 bases removed from V and 1 base from J, the gap between germline ends came to 13 bases. CDR3 length equals 14 residues. Germline V gene lookup returns CDR1 SQVTM and CDR2 ANQGSEA. The CDR3 reads CSVGGVMIQETQYF. The CDR3 nucleotides read TGCAGCGTTGGCGGGGTAATGATCCAAGAGACCCAGTACTTC.

The chain employs TRBV30 and TRBJ1-4, with 9 bases matching TRBD1. This CDR3 comprises 17 residues. Trimming took 3 bases from V and 0 from J; bases not matched to a gene: 8. Germline assignment: CDR1 GTSNPN and CDR2 SVGIG (reference sequence). The CDR3 nucleotides read TGTGCCTGGAGGGACAGGGGAGCTCCAACAACTAATGAAAAACTGTTTTTT. It is translated as CAWRDRGAPTTNEKLFF.

The genes are TRBV5-1 and TRBJ2-2, with a possible D match to TRBD1 (6 bases). In germline, CDR1 is SGHRS, CDR2 YFSETQ. CDR3 length: 15 residues. With 0 bases removed from V and 7 bases from J, the gap between germline ends came to 13 bases. The CDR3 sequence is CASSLEAGAGGELFF. In nucleotides, the CDR3 is TGCGCCAGCAGCTTGGAAGCAGGGGCGGGCGGGGAGCTGTTTTTT.

This clone was seen a handful of times. This chain links TRBV29-1 with TRBJ2-3, with a possible D match to TRBD2 (6 bases). Germline CDR1 is SQVTM and CDR2 is ANQGSEA. The CDR3 sequence is 13 residues long. V was pared by 6 bases and J by 3 bases, with 13 bases between. CDR3 DNA sequence: TGCAGCGTCTCCTCCGGGGGAACAGATACGCAGTATTTT. Protein product: CSVSSGGTDTQYF.

This clone was counted a few times. The rearrangement uses TRBV7-2 and TRBJ1-3; D unresolved. CDR1 and CDR2 (germline): SGHTA, FQGNSA. This CDR3 region has 14 residues. Trimming pared 2 bases from V and 0 bases from J, leaving 5 bases between. CDR3 nucleotide sequence: TGTGCCAGCAGCTTACGGGTCTCTGGAAACACCATATATTTT. It yields the protein CASSLRVSGNTIYF. The full variable domain, completed using reference TRBV7-2 and TRBJ1-3, is GAGVSQSPSNKVTEKGKDVELRCDPISGHTALYWYRQSLGQGLEFLIYFQGNSAPDKSGLPSDRFSAERTGGSVSTLTIQRTQQEDSAVYLCASSLRVSGNTIYFGEGSWLTVV.

The chain couples TRBV18 to TRBJ2-5; 8 bases match TRBD1. Germline assignment: CDR1 KGHSH and CDR2 LQKENI. This CDR3 spans 13 amino acids. The V segment lost 3 bases and the J segment 5 bases; nucleotides outside the gene matches: 2. The CDR3 DNA reads TGTGCCAGCTCACCGAGACAGGGGGAGACCCAGTACTTC. It specifies CASSPRQGETQYF.

This rearrangement joins TRBV30 to TRBJ2-3, with a possible D match to TRBD2 (6 bases). This CDR3 has 15 amino acids. CDR1 GTSNPN and CDR2 SVGIG come from the germline V gene (reference sequence). With 0 bases removed from V and 2 bases from J, the gap between germline ends came to 12 bases. The CDR3 DNA is TGTGCCTGGAGTGTAAGGGAGGACCCCACAGATACGCAGTATTTT. Encoded protein: CAWSVREDPTDTQYF.

The genes are TRBV30 and TRBJ1-2; the D is unclear. Germline V gives CDR1 GTSNPN, CDR2 SVGIG (reference sequence). The CDR3 covers 13 residues. Deletions cut 0 bases from V and 6 bases from J, with 11 bases between. The CDR3 bases are TGTGCCTGGAGTGTACAGCCCGGGGATGGCTACACCTTC. Translating gives CAWSVQPGDGYTF. Combining the CDR3 with reference TRBV30 and TRBJ1-2 gives the whole variable domain SQTIHQWPATLVQPVGSPLSLECTVEGTSNPNLYWYRQAAGRGLQLLFYSVGIGQISSEVPQNLSASRPQDRQFILSSKKLLLSDSGFYLCAWSVQPGDGYTFGSGTRLTVV.

This clone showed up just a few times. This rearrangement joins TRBV9 to TRBJ2-5; 9 positions match TRBD2. V gave up 2 bases and J gave up 2 bases; unmatched junction bases: 4. CDR3 length: 15 residues. Germline V gene lookup returns CDR1 SGDLS and CDR2 YYNGEE. For the CDR3, the DNA is TGTGCCAGCAGCGTCGCGGGGGGGCCGCAAGAGACCCAGTACTTC. This encodes CASSVAGGPQETQYF.

J is TRBJ1-5 and V is TRBV12-5; D may be TRBD1 (6 bases). The length of the CDR3 is 14 residues. Trimming took off 5 bases at V and 4 bases at J, with 12 bases between the two ends. Germline-derived CDR1 and CDR2 are LGHNT and FRNRAP. CDR3 sequence (DNA): TGTGCTAGTGGTGCGGAGGGGGGGAATCAGCCCCAGCATTTT. As protein: CASGAEGGNQPQHF.

This CDR3 reads CASSFGTGAEGETQYF. DNA of the CDR3: TGCGCCAGCAGCTTCGGGACAGGGGCCGAGGGAGAGACCCAGTACTTC. The V call is TRBV5-1, the J call TRBJ2-5, with TRBD1 identical over 10 bases. The junction had 8 bases not matched to a gene; V was cut back by 2 bases and J by 4 bases. Looked up from germline, CDR1 is SGHRS and CDR2 is YFSETQ. This CDR3 spans 16 amino acids.